This TCR beta chain was found in a study of cytomegalovirus exposure and HLA in healthy donors. There are 18 residues in the CDR3. Looked up from germline, CDR1 is SGDLS and CDR2 is YYNGEE. V dropped 4 bases and J dropped 7 bases, with 27 bases sitting between them. Use of 60 Vbeta and 13 Jbeta primers characterized the PCR. TCRdb's copy holds only in-frame clones and misses some; the assay was immunoSEQ multiplex PCR. The sample records under 200,000 clones, approximately 70% being singletons. The receptor was derived from a woman aged 25-40 years in good health and CMV-seronegative. The chain couples TRBV9 to TRBJ2-1; maybe TRBD1 (8 bases). The sequenced sample consisted of PBMCs. Here the CDR3 DNA reads TGTGCCAGCAGCTCCCGACGGGGGGCACAGGGGGTTTGGAATGAGCAGTTCTTC. It codes for CASSSRRGAQGVWNEQFF. Full variable domain (outside the CDR3, taken from reference TRBV9 and TRBJ2-1): DSGVTQTPKHLITATGQRVTLRCSPRSGDLSVYWYQQSLDQGLQFLIQYYNGEERAKGNILERFSAQQFPDLHSELNLSSLELGDSALYFCASSSRRGAQGVWNEQFFGPGTRLTVL.